This T cell receptor (beta chain) was captured by sequencing in a study of shared clonotypes between healthy human individuals. This clone was detected only once. Its antigen is currently unknown. Notes on the study in general: Clonotype sharing among donors likely depends on sequencing depth. Non-shared clonotypes were found to have lower generation probabilities than the clonotypes that were shared by all four of the sorted-subset donors.

At a deep level, the assay was run. Using immunoSEQ multiplex PCR, the repertoire was profiled, and TCRdb retains in-frame clones only, with some absent. The sample shows roughly 300,000 clones, more than 60% of them seen only once. Each sample came from a Caucasian adult donor living in Nashville, Tennessee. The TCR originated in a young man in good health. Material for sequencing was memory CD4+ T cells sorted from blood. Subset indicated: CD45RA-negative fraction.

CDR3 residues: CASSEVLRVGGELFF. The CDR3 DNA is TGTGCCAGCAGTGAAGTACTGAGAGTAGGCGGGGAGCTGTTTTTT. The V and J genes are TRBV2 and TRBJ2-2; unclear D gene. Trimming cost V 1 base and J 7 bases, with 13 bases left between them. This CDR3 contains 15 residues. From germline, CDR1 is SNHLY and CDR2 FYNNEI.